Described below is a single T cell receptor (beta chain) sequence and its context. This CDR3 comprises 13 residues. Trimming pared 6 bases from V and 4 bases from J, leaving 10 bases between. The germline gives CDR1 SGHAT, CDR2 FQNNGV. The data belong to a study of control samples from healthy donors and cancer patients. Assay used: immunoSEQ multiplex PCR; TCRdb lists only in-frame clones, some missing. This sample's table has 150,000 to 200,000 clones. The specimen was blood. The chain joins TRBV11-2 to TRBJ1-3; D is undetermined. This clonotype was obtained from a woman aged 25-40 years in good health. The CDR3 DNA follows: TGTGCCAGCAGTCCCACGGGGGGAAACACCATATATTTT. Its protein is CASSPTGGNTIYF.